These 27 T cell receptor beta chains share one sample of origin, sequenced in a study of cytomegalovirus exposure and HLA in healthy donors (dated by TCRdb to 2015 to 2018). Library generation was performed with the immunoSEQ multiplex PCR assay. A mixture of 60 forward primers for TCR Vbeta segments and 13 reverse primers for TCR Jbeta segments was used in the multiplex PCR. Held by TCRdb, this immuneACCESS table contains in-frame sequences only and omits some clones. Under half of the omission traces to an unresolved V gene where checked; the cause of the rest is unknown. The sample table shows 75,000 to 100,000 clones, and around three quarters are seen once. The ten largest clones take up 0.57% of the sample. Material: PBMCs. The receptors originated from a man aged 25-40 years in good health and CMV-seronegative.

The CDR3 protein is CASTARDRGNSPLHF. CDR3 in DNA: TGTGCCAGCACCGCTAGGGACAGGGGGAATTCACCCCTCCACTTT. The chain couples TRBV6-5 to TRBJ1-6; 11 nucleotides match TRBD1. CDR3 length: 15 amino acids. The germline CDR1 and CDR2 sequences are MNHEY and SVGAGI. The ends lost 7 bases at V and 7 bases at J; junction bases unmatched: 6.

This rearrangement joins TRBV9 to TRBJ1-2; no reliable D call. Germline V gene data show CDR1 as SGDLS and CDR2 as YYNGEE. V was cut by 0 bases and J by 3 bases, with 12 bases left in between. There are 15 residues in the CDR3. The CDR3 loop is CASSVAGMLDYGYTF. CDR3 sequence (DNA): TGTGCCAGCAGCGTAGCAGGCATGTTAGACTATGGCTACACCTTC.

The J gene is TRBJ1-6, the V gene TRBV5-4; the match to TRBD1 covers 8 bases. The CDR3 totals 15 residues. Trimming cost V 0 bases and J 6 bases; bases outside gene matches: 2. The germline gives CDR1 SGHNT, CDR2 YYREEE (reference sequence). CDR3: CASSLETGANSPLHF. The CDR3 DNA is TGTGCCAGCAGCTTGGAGACAGGGGCTAATTCACCCCTCCACTTT.

This sequence joins TRBV6-6 and TRBJ1-2; tentative D call: TRBD1 (6 bases). Trimming left V 6 bases short and J 3 bases short, with 11 bases between. CDR3 length equals 13 residues. Germline values: CDR1 MNHNY, CDR2 SVGAGI (reference sequence). CDR3 DNA sequence: TGTGCCAGCAGCTCCCCAGGGGACTATGGCTACACCTTC. This encodes CASSSPGDYGYTF.

This chain links TRBV18 with TRBJ2-2, with 8 bases fitting TRBD1. CDR1 and CDR2 from the germline V gene are KGHSH and LQKENI. V was clipped by 0 bases and J by 4 bases; unmatched bases: 4. The CDR3 loop spans 16 amino acids. The CDR3 sequence is CASSPPTGGGTGELFF. In nucleotides, the CDR3 is TGTGCCAGCTCACCACCCACAGGGGGAGGCACCGGGGAGCTGTTTTTT.

The gene calls are TRBV21-1 and TRBJ1-5; no DNA check was done on the table's D call, TRBD1. TRBV21-1 is a documented pseudogene. The CDR3 has 16 amino acids. The DNA for the CDR3 is TGTGCCAGCGGGAACCGTCGGACAGGGGACAATCAGCCCCAGCATTTT. Amino acid sequence: CASGNRRTGDNQPQHF.

The chain has TRBV9 and TRBJ2-5; D perhaps matches TRBD2 (6 bases). Germline V gene sequence: CDR1 SGDLS, CDR2 YYNGEE. CDR3 length: 12 amino acids. Trimming took off 0 bases at V and 7 bases at J, with 7 bases between the two ends. The CDR3 DNA reads as TGTGCCAGCAGCGTAGGAGCGGGGACCCAGTACTTC. Residues: CASSVGAGTQYF.

This clone was seen once. V usage is TRBV29-1 and J usage is TRBJ1-2; D not resolved. Germline V CDR1 and CDR2: SQVTM, ANQGSEA. V dropped 3 bases and J dropped 8 bases, with 10 bases sitting between them. The CDR3 length is 11 residues. In nucleotides, the CDR3 is TGCAGCGTTGATCCTGCGGGAGGCTACACCTTC. It is translated as CSVDPAGGYTF.

The chain carries TRBV12-5 and TRBJ2-5; 13 positions match TRBD2. J lost 1 base, V lost 3 bases, and 2 bases had no gene match. CDR3 length: 16 residues. Germline assignment: CDR1 LGHNT and CDR2 FRNRAP. The CDR3 loop is CASGFGTSGTQETQYF. DNA for the CDR3: TGTGCTAGTGGTTTCGGGACTAGCGGGACCCAAGAGACCCAGTACTTC.

This chain links TRBV19 with TRBJ1-2; no definite D call. The CDR3 totals 14 residues. The germline V gene encodes CDR1 LNHDA and CDR2 SQIVND (reference sequence). V lost 6 bases to trimming and J lost 8 bases, with 19 bases between them. The CDR3 is CASRMAGSGGGYTF. CDR3 sequence (DNA): TGTGCCAGTAGAATGGCGGGTTCCGGTGGGGGCTACACCTTC.

This clone is a singleton in its sample. The chain recombines TRBV7-7 with TRBJ2-2; D is possibly TRBD1 (6 bases). Germline CDR1 and CDR2: SSHAT and FNYEAQ (reference sequence). CDR3 length equals 13 residues. V shed 5 bases and J shed 5 bases, with 9 bases lying between them. As DNA, the CDR3 is TGTGCCAGCAGCCAACAGGGTACCGGGGAGCTGTTTTTT. It codes for CASSQQGTGELFF.

Concerning this clone: At the DNA level, this CDR3 is encoded by other sequences in the same sample as well. The chain recombines TRBV6-1 with TRBJ2-3; 9 nucleotides agree with TRBD1. V shed 3 bases, J shed 5 bases, and the junction held 3 bases outside the gene matches. Germline loops: CDR1 MNHNS, CDR2 SASEGT. The length of the CDR3 is 14 residues. The chain's CDR3 is CASSEGQGRDTQYF. The CDR3, as DNA: TGTGCCAGCAGTGAGGGACAGGGACGAGATACGCAGTATTTT.

This sequence joins TRBV13 and TRBJ2-7; 7 nucleotides match TRBD1. Germline-derived CDR1 and CDR2 are PRHDT and FYEKMQ (reference sequence). The junction had 10 bases not matched to a gene; V was cut back by 5 bases and J by 6 bases. This CDR3 has 14 amino acids. The CDR3 spells CASSLKGGASEQYF. The CDR3 DNA follows: TGTGCCAGCAGCCTAAAAGGGGGCGCGTCCGAGCAGTACTTC.

The chain is built from TRBV6-5 and TRBJ1-2, with 10 bases matching TRBD1. Trimming took 2 bases from V and 4 from J; bases not matched to a gene: 4. CDR3 length equals 15 residues. The germline gives CDR1 MNHEY, CDR2 SVGAGI. CDR3 sequence reads: CASSYGTGVVYGYTF. CDR3 bases: TGTGCCAGCAGTTACGGGACAGGGGTGGTCTATGGCTACACCTTC.

This sequence joins TRBV7-8 and TRBJ1-2, with 10 bases matching TRBD1. The J segment lost 1 base and the V segment lost 5 bases, leaving 7 bases of the junction unmatched. CDR1 SGHVS and CDR2 FQNEAQ come from the germline V gene. This CDR3 has 16 amino acids. The CDR3 spells CASSTSGQGGNYGYTF. CDR3 DNA: TGTGCCAGCAGCACAAGTGGACAGGGGGGTAACTATGGCTACACCTTC. Supplemented by reference TRBV7-8 and TRBJ1-2, the full variable domain reads GAGVSQSPRYKVAKRGQDVALRCDPISGHVSLFWYQQALGQGPEFLTYFQNEAQLDKSGLPSDRFFAERPEGSVSTLKIQRTQQEDSAVYLCASSTSGQGGNYGYTFGSGTRLTVV.

The chain has TRBV6-1 and TRBJ1-2; 7 bases agree with TRBD1. The germline V gene has CDR1 MNHNS and CDR2 SASEGT. The CDR3 contains 14 residues. After removal of 2 bases from V and 5 bases from J, the junction contained 5 bases not matched to a gene. CDR3 loop: CASSELRGLYGYTF. The CDR3 DNA sequence: TGTGCCAGCAGTGAATTGAGGGGGCTTTATGGCTACACCTTC.

The V gene is TRBV9, the J gene TRBJ1-5; TRBD1 is a possible D gene (5 bases). Germline-derived CDR1 and CDR2 are SGDLS and YYNGEE. Trimming stripped 4 bases from V and 8 bases from J, with 16 bases between. The CDR3 spans 14 residues. The CDR3 nucleotides are TGTGCCAGCAGCTCAGGGACTGGGGGGAAGCCCCAGCATTTT. This encodes CASSSGTGGKPQHF.

The rearrangement joins TRBV9 to TRBJ2-3, with TRBD2 matching 9 bases. CDR3 size: 16 residues. The germline CDR1 and CDR2 sequences are SGDLS and YYNGEE. The V segment lost 5 bases and the J segment 1 base; nucleotides outside the gene matches: 8. The chain's CDR3 is CASSRGGRARTDTQYF. The CDR3 DNA reads TGTGCCAGCAGTCGAGGCGGGAGGGCCCGCACAGATACGCAGTATTTT.

The V call is TRBV14, the J call TRBJ1-2; D perhaps matches TRBD1 (5 bases). CDR1 and CDR2 (germline): SGHDN, FVKESK. CDR3 size: 12 residues. V shed 4 bases and J shed 7 bases, with 10 bases lying between them. The CDR3 DNA is TGTGCCAGCAGCCCCGGACACCCTGGCTACACCTTC. This gives the protein CASSPGHPGYTF.

V and J are TRBV11-2 and TRBJ1-2; D call uncertain. Trimming took 3 bases from V and 0 from J, leaving 14 bases between them. The CDR3 runs to 16 residues. Germline V gene lookup returns CDR1 SGHAT and CDR2 FQNNGV. DNA of the CDR3: TGTGCCAGCAGCTTCGATTACCTGCGAGCTAACTATGGCTACACCTTC. Protein sequence: CASSFDYLRANYGYTF.

This clone turned up a few times. CDR3 amino acids: CASSTFGQPNQPQHF. The CDR3, as DNA: TGTGCCAGTAGCACTTTTGGACAGCCAAATCAGCCCCAGCATTTT. V and J are TRBV19 and TRBJ1-5, with D possibly matching TRBD1 (6 bases). The CDR3 has 15 amino acids. The ends were cut back, 6 bases at V and 4 bases at J, with 16 bases in the middle. From germline, CDR1 is LNHDA and CDR2 SQIVND (reference sequence).

This chain joins TRBV7-2 and TRBJ1-3; TRBD1 matches 7 bases. The CDR3 loop spans 16 amino acids. The germline CDR1 and CDR2 sequences are SGHTA and FQGNSA. Trimming removed 1 base from V and 0 bases from J; junction bases left unmatched: 3. The CDR3 DNA sequence: TGTGCCAGCAGCTTAGACCGGACAGGCTCTGGAAACACCATATATTTT. As protein: CASSLDRTGSGNTIYF.

This chain uses TRBV13 with TRBJ2-1, with 9 bases aligning to TRBD1. The J segment lost 0 bases and the V segment lost 5 bases, leaving 8 bases of the junction unmatched. This CDR3 is built from 17 residues. CDR1 and CDR2 from the germline V gene are PRHDT and FYEKMQ (reference sequence). CDR3 loop: CASSATRQGVSYNEQFF. CDR3 sequence (DNA): TGTGCCAGCAGCGCCACTAGACAGGGGGTCTCCTACAATGAGCAGTTCTTC.

About this clone itself: One junction end does not reproduce the germline sequence, and a read error may be involved. The chain carries TRBV25-1 and TRBJ1-1, with 7 bases lining up with TRBD1. This CDR3 region has 14 residues. Germline V gene data show CDR1 as MGHDK and CDR2 as SYGVNS. The CDR3 coding sequence is TGTGCCAGCAACCGTGAGGGGGACAGCCCACATAAACTCTTT. It is translated as CASNREGDSPHKLF.

The chain employs TRBV9 and TRBJ2-3; 9 bases are shared with TRBD1. Germline-derived CDR1 and CDR2 are SGDLS and YYNGEE. Trimming at V came to 3 bases and at J to 0 bases, leaving 5 bases not matched to a gene. The length of the CDR3 is 16 residues. The DNA of the CDR3 is TGTGCCAGCAGCGCCCGACAGGGGGTTAGCACAGATACGCAGTATTTT. Amino acid sequence: CASSARQGVSTDTQYF.

V is TRBV18 and J is TRBJ1-5, with TRBD1 identical over 7 bases. Per germline, CDR1 KGHSH and CDR2 LQKENI. The ends lost 0 bases at V and 7 bases at J; junction bases unmatched: 6. The CDR3 is made up of 15 amino acids. The CDR3 region has the DNA TGTGCCAGCTCACCACCAACAGGGGAGGTACAGCCCCAGCATTTT. Translated: CASSPPTGEVQPQHF.

The chain is built from TRBV9 and TRBJ2-7, with 14 bases fitting TRBD2. This CDR3 region has 17 residues. V was pared by 4 bases and J by 2 bases, with 8 bases of the junction left unmatched. Germline CDR1 and CDR2: SGDLS and YYNGEE. This CDR3 reads CASSTGLAGGGTYEQYF. CDR3 in DNA: TGTGCCAGCAGCACCGGACTAGCGGGGGGAGGAACCTACGAGCAGTACTTC.